Presented here are 24 T cell receptor beta chains from one specimen sequenced in a study of tumor and adjacent non-tumor tissue in lung cancer. Three rounds of nested PCR, following a modified ARM-PCR protocol, produced the TCRbeta library. From the multiplex PCR reads, TCRdb called clonotypes with MiXCR, one entry per CDR3 protein. The sample carries about 200,000 distinct CDR3 sequences, roughly 70% recorded once. This sample's RNA came from whole unsorted tissue. Material: lung tumor tissue. These receptor sequences come from a man aged 60-69 years with non-small cell lung cancer.

The chain has TRBV4-3 and TRBJ2-1, with D unclear. Per the germline V gene, CDR1 is LGHNA and CDR2 is YSLEER. V was shortened by 0 bases and J by 3 bases, with 9 bases between the two germline ends. There are 15 residues in the CDR3. CDR3 nucleotide sequence: TGCGCCAGCAGCCAAGAGGCTGCCAGCTACAATGAGCAGTTCTTC. Amino acid sequence: CASSQEAASYNEQFF.

This clonotype occurred a few times. V and J are TRBV12-3 or TRBV12-4 and TRBJ2-3; D ambiguous. CDR3 length equals 11 residues. V was clipped by 8 bases and J by 6 bases, with 9 bases between them. The CDR3 coding sequence is TGTGCCAGCGGCCTCACCGATACGCAGTATTTT. As protein: CASGLTDTQYF.

A word on this clonotype: The germline gene is not matched at one end of the junction; a read error may be the cause. This rearrangement joins TRBV11-2 to TRBJ2-6, with TRBD1 identical over 8 bases. Germline assignment: CDR1 SGHAT and CDR2 FQNNGV. CDR3 size: 16 residues. This chain's CDR3 is CASSFGTGSGVNVLTF. The CDR3 DNA is TGTGCCAGCAGCTTCGGGACAGGCTCAGGGGTCAACGTCCTGACTTTC.

A word on this clonotype: A much more abundant neighbour one base away suggests this may be a read error. V and J are TRBV4-1 and TRBJ2-5; D is undetermined. This CDR3 comprises 15 residues. CDR1 is MGHRA and CDR2 is YSYEKL in the germline V gene. Here the CDR3 reads CTSSPSSGFQETQYF. The DNA of the CDR3 is TGCACCAGCAGCCCCTCGTCGGGCTTCCAGGAGACCCAGTACTTC.

Regarding this clonotype: Germline and junction disagree at one end, which may indicate a read error. This chain links TRBV6-5 with TRBJ2-5; the D gene is possibly TRBD1 (5 bases). Germline V gene data show CDR1 as MNHEY and CDR2 as SVGAGI. This CDR3 region has 14 residues. The CDR3, as DNA: TGTGTCAGCAGGGAAGTGTTGGCCGAAGAGACCCAGTACTTC. It codes for CVSREVLAEETQYF.

As regards this clonotype: It may be a read error: a sequence one base away is much more abundant. This chain connects TRBV29-1 to TRBJ2-1; D remains ambiguous. CDR1 SQVTM and CDR2 ANQGSEA come from the germline V gene. CDR3 length: 11 residues. The CDR3 loop is CSVEEGNELFF. The CDR3 nucleotides read TGCAGCGTTGAAGAGGGAAATGAGCTGTTCTTC.

With respect to this clonotype: Given a much more abundant clone one base away, this may be a read error. The CDR3 DNA sequence: TGTGCCAGCAGATCCGGGACAGACCGCGGGGAGCTGTTTTTT. Amino acids: CASRSGTDRGELFF. The chain has TRBV12-3 or TRBV12-4 and TRBJ2-2; the match to TRBD1 covers 7 bases. The CDR3 spans 14 residues. V was pared by 6 bases and J by 7 bases, with 8 bases of the junction left unmatched.

To note about this clonotype: This may arise from a read error, as a much more abundant clone is one base away. V usage is TRBV20-1 and J usage is TRBJ1-5, with TRBD1 identical over 7 bases. The CDR3 is made up of 15 amino acids. The V gene's germline CDR1 is DFQATT and CDR2 SNEGSKA (reference sequence). J was trimmed by 2 bases and V by 2 bases; bases with no gene match: 6. CDR3 bases: TGCAGTGCTAGACCCAGGGGGTTAGGCAATCAGCCCCAGCATTTT. It yields the protein CSARPRGLGNQPQHF.

As to this clonotype: The germline gene is not matched at one end of the junction; a read error may be the cause. The chain carries TRBV6-5 and TRBJ1-2; D unresolved. The CDR3 sequence is 13 residues long. Per the germline V gene, CDR1 is MNHEY and CDR2 is SVGAGI. CDR3 protein: CARSRIEGSGYTF. The CDR3 bases are TGTGCCCGCAGCCGGATAGAGGGTAGCGGCTACACATTC.

V is TRBV4-3 and J is TRBJ2-1; D is unclear. Germline V gene sequence: CDR1 LGHNA, CDR2 YSLEER. Trimming took off 2 bases at V and 16 bases at J, with 24 bases between the two ends. The CDR3 contains 15 residues. This CDR3 reads CASSQSPHSSDDHFF. CDR3 bases: TGCGCCAGCAGCCAATCCCCCCATTCCAGTGATGACCACTTCTTC.

The genes are TRBV4-3 and TRBJ2-1; perhaps TRBD2 as D (6 bases). CDR3 length equals 15 residues. V lost 9 bases and J lost 8, with 23 bases in between. The germline gives CDR1 LGHNA, CDR2 YSLEER. The CDR3 coding sequence is TGCGCCAGTAACCATGATTGGCAGCGGGTGCATGAGCAGTTCTTC. Its translation: CASNHDWQRVHEQFF.

The chain has TRBV4-1 and TRBJ2-6; 8 nucleotides align to TRBD1. This CDR3 is 18 amino acids long. V lost 4 bases to trimming and J lost 0 bases; unmatched junction nucleotides: 8. CDR1 and CDR2 from the germline V gene are MGHRA and YSYEKL. The CDR3 sequence: CASSRVGQGTSGANVLTF. For the CDR3, the DNA is TGCGCCAGCAGCCGAGTCGGACAGGGAACCTCTGGGGCCAACGTCCTGACTTTC.

Notes on this clonotype: This clone may be a read error of a much larger clone one base away. The chain has TRBV6-5 and TRBJ1-5; maybe TRBD1 (5 bases). This CDR3 comprises 17 residues. Germline V CDR1 and CDR2: MNHEY, SVGAGI. V lost 5 bases and J lost 5, with 22 bases in between. The CDR3 region has the DNA TGTGCCAGCAGTAAGACAGAGGGCGCATCCCATGATCAGCCCCAGCATTTT. Protein product: CASSKTEGASHDQPQHF.

A note on this clonotype: Relative to the germline gene, one junction end is altered; a read error may explain this. J is TRBJ2-1 and V is TRBV29-1; tentatively, D is TRBD1 or TRBD2 (6 bases each). This CDR3 contains 14 residues. Germline CDR1 is SQVTM and CDR2 is ANQGSEA. The chain's CDR3 is CSVKAGGLYKEQFF. CDR3 nucleotides: TGCAGCGTTAAAGCCGGGGGCTTATACAAAGAGCAGTTCTTC.

A note on this clonotype: This CDR3 is missing its conserved last phenylalanine or tryptophan, likely due to a read error. The chain is built from TRBV11-3 and TRBJ2-7; 9 bases fit TRBD2. The CDR3 spans 15 residues. Germline assignment: CDR1 SGHNT and CDR2 YENEEA. The CDR3 sequence: CASSLASGNPYQQYI. The CDR3 DNA sequence: TGTGCCAGCAGCTTAGCTAGCGGGAACCCCTACCAGCAGTACATC.

This chain joins TRBV25-1 and TRBJ1-4; no clear D gene. Trimming removed 6 bases at V and 8 bases at J, with 10 bases between. Germline V gives CDR1 MGHDK, CDR2 SYGVNS. The CDR3 length is 12 residues. The CDR3 region has the DNA TGTGCCAGCAGACAAGACGGAGAAAAACTGTTTTTT. Translating gives CASRQDGEKLFF.

Concerning this clonotype itself: Compared with germline, one end of the junction differs, possibly owing to a read error. The chain joins TRBV6-2 or TRBV6-3 to TRBJ2-2; 9 bases align to TRBD2. Germline CDR1 MNHEY, CDR2 SVGEGT. CDR3 length equals 15 residues. In DNA, the CDR3 is TGTGGCAGCCGACCGACTAGCGGAGGGGCCGGGGAGCTGTTTTTT. This sequence encodes CGSRPTSGGAGELFF.

This clonotype came up once. This may be a read error, as it is one base from a much larger clone. Because the CDR3's place on the DNA is in doubt, the DNA is left out and the CDR3 is given as listed by TCRdb. The chain has TRBV20-1 and TRBJ2-3; the table names TRBD2, a call not compared with the DNA. The CDR3 has 14 amino acids, counting both end residues. The germline CDR1 and CDR2 sequences are DFQATT and SNEGSKA (reference sequence). CDR3: CSARVARGTDTHYF.

This clonotype came up many times. The chain couples TRBV28 to TRBJ1-5; D call uncertain. The CDR3 sequence is 14 residues long. The germline CDR1 and CDR2 sequences are MDHEN and SYDVKM. Trimming took off 2 bases at V and 3 bases at J, with 8 bases between the two ends. This CDR3 reads CASSLAVDNQPQHF. CDR3 nucleotide sequence: TGTGCCAGCAGTTTAGCGGTTGACAATCAGCCCCAGCATTTT.

Only a few counts were recorded for this clonotype. V usage is TRBV20-1 and J usage is TRBJ1-5, with a tentative D call TRBD1 (6 bases). From germline, CDR1 is DFQATT and CDR2 SNEGSKA (reference sequence). V was shortened by 5 bases and J by 3 bases, with 20 bases between the two germline ends. This CDR3 region has 16 residues. The CDR3 nucleotides are TGCAGTGCTCAAAAAATCGGGGGGGGGCCCAATCAGCCCCAGCATTTT. Translating it yields CSAQKIGGGPNQPQHF.

A word on this clonotype: The CDR3 ends on some other residue instead of the conserved phenylalanine or tryptophan, so this is likely a read error. The V and J genes are TRBV6-1 and TRBJ1-6; no clear D. CDR1 and CDR2 from the germline V gene are MNHNS and SASEGT. This CDR3 has 14 amino acids. The CDR3 reads CASSSTASNSLLHY. CDR3 DNA: TGTGCCAGCAGTTCCACGGCCTCGAATTCACTCCTCCACTAT.

Comment on this clonotype: As the CDR3 is not closed by the conserved phenylalanine or tryptophan, this likely results from a read error. V usage is TRBV6-5 and J usage is TRBJ1-1; D might be TRBD1 (5 bases). Germline values: CDR1 MNHEY, CDR2 SVGAGI. The CDR3 contains 14 residues. The CDR3 DNA reads TGTACCAGCAGTTATAGGGCCGGGGGCACTGAAGCTTTCTCT. Its translation is CTSSYRAGGTEAFS.

On this clonotype: The junction departs from germline at one end; a sequencing error may be responsible. The chain is built from TRBV5-4 and TRBJ2-6, with TRBD1 as a possible D gene (5 bases). The CDR3 covers 15 residues. CDR1 SGHNT and CDR2 YYREEE come from the germline V gene (reference sequence). In DNA, the CDR3 is TGTGCCAGCAGAGGTGACTTCCCTGGGGCCAACGCCCTGACTTTC. This codes for CASRGDFPGANALTF.

This clonotype was found once. At one boundary the junction diverges from the germline segment, which might be a read error. The gene calls are TRBV20-1 and TRBJ2-7; 10 positions match TRBD2. CDR1 and CDR2 (germline): DFQATT, SNEGSKA (reference sequence). The length of the CDR3 is 14 residues. CDR3 in DNA: TGCAGTGCTAGTGCTAGCGGGGGAGTTTACGATCAGTACTTC. Its protein is CSASASGGVYDQYF.